What follows is one T cell receptor (beta chain) and its context. Its antigen specificity is not known. The record has no base qualities; no much larger clone is one base away. Library creation used the immunoSEQ multiplex PCR assay. For the multiplex PCR, a mixture combining 60 forward primers for TCR Vbeta segments and 13 reverse primers for TCR Jbeta segments was used. Amplification of the CDR3 region of rearranged TCR beta genes was performed with a multiplex PCR assay on genomic DNA. The amplified TCR beta libraries were sequenced on the Illumina HiSeq System as 87-base-pair reads. As for how the authors treated the data: A later analysis tallied around 82 million unique TCR beta chains across the 700 or so repertoires, and about 10 million of those chains were shared by two or more donors. Raw reads were error-corrected and collapsed into unique sequences by a nearest-neighbor algorithm in which closely related sequences were merged to remove PCR and sequencing errors. To assign V, D and J gene segments, CDR3 sequences were aligned to IMGT reference sequences. For a sequence to be retained, a match of at least six nucleotides was required to both a V gene segment and a J gene segment. A rearrangement was called productive if the CDR3 had no stop codons and remained in frame with V and J, and every other rearrangement was called non-productive. CDR3 was defined according to IMGT convention as the region running from the second conserved V-encoded cysteine to the conserved J-encoded phenylalanine. The earlier analysis of a few hundred of the donors excluded sequences that lacked an unambiguous match to a single V gene segment. In an earlier analysis of about 590 of the donors, a V segment was called functional when productive rearrangements were above 56.7%, and segregating when the standard deviation between donors exceeded 5%. A statistical classification framework was built for diagnosing cytomegalovirus status from the catalog of TCR beta chain sequences. A later analysis assigned V and J genes by comparing TCR nucleotide sequences with IMGT/GENE-DB human TR gene sequences. The TCRdist pipeline was used in a later analysis to assign CDR3 sequences and most-parsimonious VDJ recombination scenarios. In a later analysis, each TCR beta chain was defined by its CDR3 amino acid sequence together with its V-gene family, and reads lacking a unique V-gene family were excluded. In a later analysis, around 650 highly shared, low-generation-probability nucleotide sequences were removed to address suspected cross-contamination and a sequencing artifact. A later analysis calculated a clonal expansion index for each public chain from normalized within-repertoire ranks of inferred template counts. A later analysis computed generation probabilities with a VDJ recombination model fitted to out-of-frame rearrangements, and checked the results against IGoR. A later analysis scored TCR-TCR, TCR-HLA and TCR-CMV co-occurrence with hypergeometric tests, applying a repertoire-size bias correction to TCR pairs. A later analysis estimated false discovery rates by permuting HLA or CMV assignments 20 times. A later analysis grouped co-occurring TCRs with DBSCAN, adding TCRdist sequence similarity when clustering within HLA-allele-positive subsets. Repertoires with fewer than 30,000 or more than 120,000 public chains were left out of co-occurrence clustering, as were five repertoires with anomalous nucleotide sharing. Here the immuneACCESS table is served through TCRdb, limited to in-frame sequences with V and J called. Missing clones are a known gap in these copies; in checked studies unresolved V genes cover under half, and the rest lacks a known reason. V, J and clone size were drawn from that table, and D and trimming were deduced from the DNA. Counted in this sample were tens of thousands of clones; 81% of them appeared once. The ten largest clones take up approximately 1.1% of the sample.

This sample was taken from a study of cytomegalovirus exposure and HLA in healthy donors (dated by TCRdb to between 2016 and 2019). Background on the whole study: An earlier analysis of several hundred of the donors reported about 260 Gb of sequence data and 95 million to 140 million unique TCR beta sequences obtained from approximately 180 million T cells. Approximately 300 gigabases of sequencing data and approximately 91 million unique TCR sequences made up an early release that covered some 640 HLA-typed donors. The genetic ancestry cluster associated with self-reported Caucasian donors included 81% of the approximately 430 genotyped donors. The study aimed to test whether signatures of past pathogen exposure could be identified by cataloging public T cell receptors. The T cell repertoires of several hundred subjects were profiled by immunosequencing and related to cytomegalovirus serostatus. In addition to the first cohort of 666 subjects, a separate validation cohort of 120 different subjects was used. The study combined high-throughput TCR immunosequencing, statistical association of individual TCRs with disease status, and machine learning to predict cytomegalovirus infection status. A later analysis re-analyzed previously published TCR beta repertoires from approximately 670 donors and added high-resolution HLA genotyping to study TCR occurrence patterns. Rather than drawing on any new phenotypic data, the later analysis identified candidate immune exposures from TCR beta sequences and the way those sequences occurred across donors. An earlier analysis of 587 of the donors applied high-throughput TCR beta sequencing to assess whether each TCR beta V gene segment acted as functional or pseudogenic. Alongside the repertoire data, information on donor age, sex, ethnicity and CMV serostatus was compiled. A later genetic analysis used genome-wide SNP genotypes for about 65% of the roughly 670 donors, treating that subset as a discovery cohort. Every repertoire in the discovery cohort had been generated on one and the same sequencing platform. HLA typing covered class I and class II loci at four-digit resolution. Typing coverage differed by locus: A, B, C, DRB1 and DQB1 were typed in about 629-640 donors, DQA1 in about 560, DPA1 in approximately 600, and DPB1 in 400 to 490. Four to six DR-DQ haplotypes were handled as single units for association and clustering, since linkage in the cohort was strong. Among about 400 genotyped donors of the cohort, an average of approximately 220,000 unique TCR beta nucleotide sequences was sequenced per donor, of which about 19% were non-productive.

The cohort was made up of 500 to 850 healthy bone marrow donors. At the time of sampling, all cohort members were nominally healthy, though unrecorded immune exposures were likely present. The donor tested CMV seropositive, placing the donor among the 290 or so seropositive members of the cohort. Every donor gave a peripheral blood sample, and the peripheral blood mononuclear cells from that sample were used for TCR beta sequencing. The Qiagen DNeasy Blood Extraction Kit was used to extract genomic DNA from the blood cell samples. As encoded in the germline V gene, CDR1 is MNHEY while CDR2 is SVGAGI. Taken from cysteine to phenylalanine, the CDR3 has 16 residues. This entry keeps only the CDR3 DNA: 48 bases, framed from base 1. After removal of 0 bases from V and 6 bases from J, the junction retains 8 bases not matched to a gene. Study-wide findings and limitations: Presence/absence analyses assumed roughly uniform sequencing depth across donors, an assumption that may not hold. Assigning TCR associations to individual alleles was difficult when HLA alleles, especially DR and DQ, strongly co-occurred. While some public TCRs were present in many individuals, most TCR sequences turned up only very rarely across donors. A further reported finding was that TCR beta sequences accurately predicted the HLA-A and HLA-B alleles for most subjects in the first cohort. A later analysis found that HLA-associated TCR beta chains were more clonally expanded and had lower generation probabilities than equally common non-associated chains. In a later genetic analysis, fewer N-insertions in productive TCRs were reported among donors in an Asian-associated ancestry cluster than the roughly 710-donor mean. Only TCR beta chains were sequenced in this cohort, and the absence of alpha or paired-chain data limited detectable features. A later analysis found that TCR association rates varied across HLA loci, with DRB1 alleles showing the most associated TCRs and HLA-C alleles the fewest. Some IMGT-functional V segments, including TRBV6-2 and TRBV6-3, could not be told apart with the 87-base-pair reads, so those segments were excluded. The authors suggested that the approach could potentially be extended to other disease states and immunological phenotypes. A later genetic analysis associated a missense DCLRE1C variant with V-gene and J-gene trimming of TCR beta chains, and an independent cohort replicated the association. An earlier analysis of approximately 530 of the donors showed that most TCR beta V segments appeared in productive rearrangements either about 87% or about 30% of the time, which broadly matched IMGT annotations. Immune exposure information for the cohort was limited to CMV serostatus. According to a later analysis, parvovirus B19, influenza, CMV and Epstein-Barr virus appeared linked to several top co-occurrence clusters. Linkage disequilibrium might explain the correlated functional status among segregating V segments, but an unknown experimental factor could not be excluded. Three of the identified cytomegalovirus-associated TCR beta chains were confirmed in vitro to be specific for cytomegalovirus antigens. In a later analysis, most CMV-associated TCR beta chains were found to appear HLA-restricted, with HLA associations seemingly driven largely by CMV exposure. Because HLA typing was missing for some donors at each locus, association tests included only the typed subset. In the study, 150 to 200 TCR beta chains were listed as associated with cytomegalovirus. Cytomegalovirus status was reported to be diagnosed by the classifier with high specificity and sensitivity in both the original and validation cohorts. Because counts were too low, seventeen rarely observed V segments, including chromosome 9 orphons, were excluded from the earlier analysis of 587 of the donors. A later analysis associated some 17,000 TCR beta sequences with specific HLA alleles at a false discovery rate of 0.05. A cluster of highly shared sequence variants was judged likely to be a technical artifact of the sequencing pipeline.

In this chain, TRBV6-5 is recombined with TRBJ1-5, with 7 central nucleotides matching TRBD1. The receptor was derived from a girl aged 2 to 9 in good health and CMV-seropositive. The sequenced sample was PBMCs. Here is the DNA: TGTGCCAGCAGTTACTCAGGTTACAGGGGAACTCAGCCCCAGCATTTT. Protein translation: CASSYSGYRGTQPQHF.